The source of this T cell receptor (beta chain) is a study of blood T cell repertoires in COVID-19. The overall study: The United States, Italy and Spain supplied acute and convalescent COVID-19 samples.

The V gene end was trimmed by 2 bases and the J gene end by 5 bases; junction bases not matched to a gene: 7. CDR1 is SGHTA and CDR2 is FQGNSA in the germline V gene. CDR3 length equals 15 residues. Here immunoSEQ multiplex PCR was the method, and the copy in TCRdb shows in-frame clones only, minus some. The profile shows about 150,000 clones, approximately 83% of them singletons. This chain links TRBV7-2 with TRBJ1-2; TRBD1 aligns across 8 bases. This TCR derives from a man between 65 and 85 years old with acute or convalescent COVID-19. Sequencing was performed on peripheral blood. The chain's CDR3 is CASSLSTGATYGYTF. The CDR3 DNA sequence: TGTGCCAGCAGCTTATCGACAGGGGCGACTTATGGCTACACCTTC.